This is a list of T cell receptor beta chains from one sample in a study of shared clonotypes between healthy human individuals. Assay: immunoSEQ multiplex PCR; the TCRdb copy retains only in-frame clones and omits some. The sample holds some 2,100,000 clones; 90% to 96% are singletons and the top ten take over 0.1%. Sequencing used naive CD4+ T cells sorted from blood. These receptor sequences come from a man younger than 35 in good health. CDR3s include the opening cysteine and the closing phenylalanine or tryptophan. The D gene is left open where the match is weak. Clone size, where shown, is once, few, many, or a class for clones that have expanded.

>TRBD1|TRBJ2-6|TRBV5-1|-
CASSSGTGFSGANVLTF
TGCGCCAGCAGCTCCGGGACAGGGTTCTCCGGGGCCAACGTCCTGACTTTC
>-|TRBJ2-7|TRBV19|-
CASTSDTRVHEQYF
TGTGCCAGTACCTCGGACACGCGAGTCCACGAGCAGTACTTC
>-|TRBJ2-2|TRBV10-3|-
CAISESFGRRNTGELFF
TGTGCCATCAGTGAGTCTTTCGGTCGGAGGAACACCGGGGAGCTGTTTTTT
>TRBD2|TRBJ2-1|TRBV5-6|-
CASSFGLAGTNEQFF
TGTGCCAGCAGCTTCGGACTAGCGGGAACTAATGAGCAGTTCTTC
>-|TRBJ1-4|TRBV10-3|-
CAISPSPAEKLFF
TGTGCCATCAGTCCTTCGCCGGCCGAAAAACTGTTTTTT
>TRBD2|TRBJ2-1|TRBV5-1|once
CASSSSGGAAWDNEQFF
TGCGCCAGCAGTTCTAGCGGGGGGGCCGCTTGGGACAATGAGCAGTTCTTC
>-|TRBJ2-7|TRBV11-3|once
CASSSRPDGSTYEQYF
TGTGCCAGCAGCTCCCGTCCCGACGGATCTACCTACGAGCAGTACTTC
>TRBD2|TRBJ2-3|TRBV7-2|-
CASSLVTSGGGSTDTQYF
TGTGCCAGCAGCTTGGTCACTAGCGGAGGGGGTAGCACAGATACGCAGTATTTT
>TRBD2|TRBJ2-3|TRBV5-6|-
CASSRLSSGFPTDTQYF
TGTGCCAGCAGCCGCCTGTCTAGCGGGTTTCCCACAGATACGCAGTATTTT
>TRBD1|TRBJ1-2|TRBV9|-
CASSSYPRDRGGYTF
TGTGCCAGCAGCTCCTACCCCCGGGACAGGGGTGGCTACACCTTC